Described below is a single T cell receptor beta chain sequence and its context. Its cognate antigen is unknown. This sample is part of a study of T cell responses to AZD1222 COVID-19 vaccine. Points from the study as a whole: Variant regions that are unmutated are reportedly the target of nearly half of spike-specific TCRs.

CDR1 is SGHRS and CDR2 is YFSETQ in the germline V gene. There are 15 residues in the CDR3. Trimming removed 0 bases from V and 9 bases from J, with 13 bases in between. Measured with immunoSEQ multiplex PCR; TCRdb has only the in-frame clones, and not every one. The data contain more than 95,000 clones, roughly nine tenths of them singletons. The TCR was taken from an adult in good health. The chain carries TRBV5-1 and TRBJ1-6, with D perhaps matching TRBD1 (5 bases). The source material was peripheral blood, sampled on day 0 of AZD1222 vaccination. CDR3 bases: TGCGCCAGCAGCTTGGAGGCAGGGATTGGTTCACCCCTCCACTTT. Its protein is CASSLEAGIGSPLHF.